What follows is one T cell receptor (beta chain) and its context. Trimming removed 1 base from V and 2 bases from J, with 8 bases in between. CDR1 and CDR2 (germline): KGHSY, FQNENV. This CDR3 comprises 14 residues. Profiled with immunoSEQ multiplex PCR; TCRdb holds only in-frame clones, not every one. Here the sample spans 50,000 to 65,000 clones, roughly 87% being singletons. The record originates from a study of OX40 agonist ivuxolimab in advanced cancers. The clonotype was recovered from an adult with an advanced solid tumor such as melanoma, head and neck, liver or kidney cancer. The specimen was CD4+ or CD8+ T cells sorted from blood, collected in a trial of the OX40 agonist ivuxolimab. This sequence joins TRBV16 and TRBJ1-1; the D is unclear. The CDR3 sequence is CASSQFSVNTEAFF. Written as DNA, the CDR3 is TGTGCCAGCAGCCAATTTTCGGTAAACACTGAAGCTTTCTTT.